These 6 T cell receptor beta chains were all obtained from the same sample, sequenced in a study of T cell responses to AZD1222 COVID-19 vaccine. The assay was immunoSEQ multiplex PCR, and TCRdb's table has in-frame clones only and misses some. Of over 100,000 clones in the sample, 89% were seen once. Sample: peripheral blood, taken on day 0 of AZD1222 vaccination. The receptors stem from an adult in good health.

The J gene is TRBJ2-7, the V gene TRBV5-5; 9 positions match TRBD1. The CDR3 totals 14 residues. CDR1 and CDR2 from the germline V gene are SGHKS and YYEKEE (reference sequence). V trimming: 3 bases; J trimming: 2 bases; junction bases outside the gene matches: 3. The CDR3 protein is CASSYGQGPYEQYF. The CDR3 coding sequence is TGTGCCAGCAGCTATGGACAGGGGCCCTACGAGCAGTACTTC.

The chain joins TRBV18 to TRBJ1-2, with D possibly matching TRBD1 (5 bases). V lost 4 bases and J lost 3, with 15 bases in between. Germline CDR1 is KGHSH and CDR2 is LQKENI. There are 15 residues in the CDR3. In nucleotides, the CDR3 is TGTGCCAGCTCACTAGGCGGGGGGATGGACTATGGCTACACCTTC. Its protein is CASSLGGGMDYGYTF.

This rearrangement joins TRBV6-5 to TRBJ1-5; no clear D. This CDR3 has 14 amino acids. CDR1 MNHEY and CDR2 SVGAGI come from the germline V gene. The V gene lost 6 bases and the J gene lost 3 bases, with 12 bases spanning the gap. The CDR3 loop reads CASRSTQFNQPQHF. Written as DNA, the CDR3 is TGTGCCAGCAGGTCAACACAATTCAATCAGCCCCAGCATTTT.

This clone was observed once. The chain is built from TRBV25-1 and TRBJ2-1; 7 bases are a match to TRBD2. Trimming cost V 5 bases and J 2 bases; bases outside gene matches: 6. The CDR3 extends over 15 amino acids. Germline values: CDR1 MGHDK, CDR2 SYGVNS. CDR3 sequence: CASSPSGGTYNEQFF. Here the CDR3 DNA reads TGTGCCAGCAGTCCGTCCGGGGGGACCTACAATGAGCAGTTCTTC.

This sequence joins TRBV5-4 and TRBJ1-1; D remains ambiguous. Trimming left V 0 bases short and J 7 bases short, with 19 bases between. Germline V gene data show CDR1 as SGHNT and CDR2 as YYREEE (reference sequence). The CDR3 extends over 16 amino acids. The CDR3 protein is CASSLVPSRGTIEAFF. The CDR3 DNA reads TGTGCCAGCAGCTTGGTCCCTAGCAGAGGAACTATTGAAGCTTTCTTT.

V usage is TRBV18 and J usage is TRBJ1-4, with a weak D call TRBD1 (5 bases). The CDR3 runs 14 residues. The V and J ends lost 3 bases and 4 bases respectively, with 9 bases between them. Germline loops: CDR1 KGHSH, CDR2 LQKENI. The CDR3 region is CASSPRDGNEKLFF. Written as DNA, the CDR3 is TGTGCCAGCTCACCTCGGGACGGTAATGAAAAACTGTTTTTT.